The present entry profiles one TCR beta chain with its context. These data come from a study of blood T cell repertoires in COVID-19. The data were produced by immunoSEQ multiplex PCR, yet TCRdb's version contains in-frame clones alone and is incomplete. The table lists 200,000 to 250,000 clones, around nine tenths of them singletons. The germline gives CDR1 SGHVS, CDR2 FQNEAQ. The ends lost 5 bases at V and 2 bases at J; junction bases unmatched: 4. The CDR3 has 14 amino acids. This sequence joins TRBV7-8 and TRBJ2-7, with TRBD1 identical over 9 bases. Material: peripheral blood. The clonotype comes from a man aged 50-59 years with COVID-19, enrolled during active disease. Here the CDR3 DNA reads TGTGCCAGCAGCCCAACAGGGGGCACCTACGAGCAGTACTTC. This sequence encodes CASSPTGGTYEQYF.